The 9 T cell receptor beta chains reported below all come from one sample, sequenced in a study of breast tumors, draining lymph nodes, adjacent tissues. TCRdb re-analysed the multiplex PCR reads in MiXCR, keeping a single row per CDR3 protein. The data show a few hundred thousand distinct CDR3 sequences, 30% to 35% seen once. Axillary draining lymph nodes of breast cancer patients supplied the node samples. The sample consisted of axillary lymph node tissue. The source of these receptors is a female donor with breast cancer. Some clones in this sample may be carry-over from other donors' samples.

This clonotype was recorded a few times. The chain recombines TRBV5-8 with TRBJ1-2; TRBD1 is a possible D gene (6 bases). From germline, CDR1 is SGHTS and CDR2 YDEGEE. Trimming cost V 5 bases and J 4 bases, with 15 bases left between them. The CDR3 runs to 14 residues. The CDR3 DNA reads TGTGCCAGCAGGGTTTCGGGGGGCGGCTATGGCTACACCTTC. This gives the protein CASRVSGGGYGYTF.

The chain combines TRBV11-2 with TRBJ2-7; D uncertain. Germline values: CDR1 SGHAT, CDR2 FQNNGV. V lost 0 bases and J 6 bases, leaving 9 bases between the germline ends. The CDR3 spans 13 residues. As DNA, the CDR3 is TGTGCCAGCAGCTTAGAACTAATGTTCGAGCAGTACTTC. Translation: CASSLELMFEQYF.

The sample holds many counts of this clonotype. V is TRBV29-1 and J is TRBJ1-5; D perhaps matches TRBD1 (5 bases). The germline CDR1 and CDR2 sequences are SQVTM and ANQGSEA. The CDR3 runs 12 residues. V lost 6 bases to trimming and J lost 7 bases, with 13 bases between them. This CDR3 is CSVGGVEQPQHF. CDR3 nucleotides: TGCAGCGTGGGGGGGGTGGAACAGCCCCAGCATTTT.

At least ten counts were recorded for this clonotype. CDR3 in DNA: TGTGCCAGCAGGGTCGGGGGAGACACCGGGGAGCTGTTTTTT. This sequence encodes CASRVGGDTGELFF. The chain carries TRBV13 and TRBJ2-2; tentative D call: TRBD2 (6 bases). Trimming left V 6 bases short and J 3 bases short, with 11 bases between. The CDR3 totals 14 residues. Germline loops: CDR1 PRHDT, CDR2 FYEKMQ (reference sequence).

This clonotype was found many times. This chain connects TRBV6-5 to TRBJ1-3; 7 bases line up with TRBD1. Germline-derived CDR1 and CDR2 are MNHEY and SVGAGI. This CDR3 spans 16 amino acids. Trimming at V came to 2 bases and at J to 0 bases, leaving 4 bases not matched to a gene. The CDR3 loop reads CASSYTTGFSGNTIYF. The CDR3 coding sequence is TGTGCCAGCAGTTACACGACAGGGTTCTCTGGAAACACCATATATTTT.

The rearrangement uses TRBV7-2 and TRBJ2-3, with 7 bases identical to TRBD2. The germline V gene encodes CDR1 SGHTA and CDR2 FQGNSA. The junction had 7 bases not matched to a gene; V was cut back by 6 bases and J by 1 base. This CDR3 has 15 amino acids. The CDR3 nucleotides are TGTGCCAGCAGACCCGGGACTACTGGCACAGATACGCAGTATTTT. Translation: CASRPGTTGTDTQYF.

The J gene is TRBJ1-3, the V gene TRBV2, with 11 positions matching TRBD1. Germline CDR1 is SNHLY and CDR2 is FYNNEI. The junction had 5 bases not matched to a gene; V was cut back by 3 bases and J by 7 bases. The CDR3 is 15 residues long. CDR3 amino acids: CASSDLGQGENTIYF. For the CDR3, the DNA is TGTGCCAGCAGTGATTTGGGACAGGGGGAGAACACCATATATTTT.

This clonotype was seen a few times. J is TRBJ1-3 and V is TRBV28, with a tentative D call TRBD1 (5 bases). The CDR3 length is 14 residues. Trimming left V 8 bases short and J 7 bases short, with 18 bases between. Looked up from germline, CDR1 is MDHEN and CDR2 is SYDVKM. CDR3 region: CASGQGTVGNTIYF. CDR3 DNA sequence: TGTGCCAGCGGTCAGGGTACCGTAGGGAACACCATATATTTT.

This clonotype was found many times. V gene TRBV11-2 combines with J gene TRBJ2-7; possibly TRBD1 for D (6 bases). V gave up 2 bases and J gave up 2 bases, with 13 bases separating them. In germline, CDR1 is SGHAT, CDR2 FQNNGV. The CDR3 spans 15 residues. CDR3 residues: CASSLNVGAAYEQYF. The CDR3 bases are TGTGCCAGCAGCTTAAACGTGGGGGCCGCCTACGAGCAGTACTTC.